This TCR beta chain was recovered during a study of cytomegalovirus exposure and HLA in healthy donors. Across the study: HLA-typed donors were the source of approximately 80 million unique TCRs held in an early data release.

Healthy bone marrow donors made up the cohort. The study's findings and limits: For cytomegalovirus status, the classifier reportedly gave diagnoses with high specificity and sensitivity. As was reported, the HLA-A and HLA-B alleles of most subjects were accurately predicted from TCR beta sequences.

V was pared by 6 bases and J by 4 bases, with 11 bases between. CDR3 size: 13 residues. The germline gives CDR1 SGDLS, CDR2 YYNGEE. This PCR relied on a set of 60 Vbeta primers and 13 Jbeta primers. The data were produced by immunoSEQ multiplex PCR, yet TCRdb's version contains in-frame clones alone and is incomplete. This sample's table has 150,000 or so clones. Concerning this clone itself: The antigen is undetermined.

This sequence originates from a woman aged 50 to 65 in good health and CMV-seronegative. The rearrangement uses TRBV9 and TRBJ2-1, with D perhaps TRBD2 (6 bases). Sequencing was carried out using PBMCs. DNA of the CDR3: TGTGCCAGCAAGGGCGGGGTGTACAATGAGCAGTTCTTC. Protein: CASKGGVYNEQFF.